Following are 19 T cell receptor beta chains from one sample sequenced in a study of T-cell reconstitution after alpha-beta-depleted transplantation in children. Researchers prepared the TCRbeta library using unique molecular identifiers, the study reports. TCRdb re-analysed the PCR reads in MiXCR, keeping a single row per CDR3 protein. The table has 190,000 or so distinct CDR3 sequences, around 6.8% seen once. The specimen comprised PBMCs from the stem cell graft donor, sampled from the stem cell graft. Receptors were obtained from a human donor who donated a stem cell graft to a child with Wiskott-Aldrich syndrome.

This clonotype was found many times. This rearrangement joins TRBV7-6 to TRBJ2-3; the D is unclear. This CDR3 has 15 amino acids. In germline, CDR1 is SGHVS, CDR2 FNYEAQ. The V gene lost 4 bases and the J gene lost 1 base, with 12 bases spanning the gap. The CDR3 region is CASSYAQGGTDTQYF. In nucleotides, the CDR3 is TGTGCCAGCAGCTACGCTCAAGGCGGCACAGATACGCAGTATTTT.

This clonotype was recorded many times. The chain is built from TRBV6-5 and TRBJ1-6, with D maybe TRBD1 (5 bases). This CDR3 has 14 amino acids. Per germline, CDR1 MNHEY and CDR2 SVGAGI. Trimming shortened V by 5 bases and J by 7 bases, and 12 bases separated the two germline ends. CDR3 amino acids: CASSIGQTNSPLHF. The CDR3 nucleotides read TGTGCCAGCAGTATCGGACAAACGAATTCACCCCTCCACTTT.

This clonotype came up many times. The chain joins TRBV7-2 to TRBJ2-3, with 7 bases fitting TRBD2. The CDR3 runs 16 residues. After removal of 1 base from V and 2 bases from J, the junction contained 6 bases not matched to a gene. Germline-derived CDR1 and CDR2 are SGHTA and FQGNSA. This CDR3 reads CASSLGLAAYTDTQYF. For the CDR3, the DNA is TGTGCCAGCAGCTTAGGCCTAGCGGCCTACACAGATACGCAGTATTTT. The full variable domain, completed using reference TRBV7-2 and TRBJ2-3, is GAGVSQSPSNKVTEKGKDVELRCDPISGHTALYWYRQSLGQGLEFLIYFQGNSAPDKSGLPSDRFSAERTGGSVSTLTIQRTQQEDSAVYLCASSLGLAAYTDTQYFGPGTRLTVL.

This clonotype was seen repeatedly, ten times or more. The chain couples TRBV5-1 to TRBJ2-3; D might be TRBD1 (6 bases). The CDR3 covers 15 residues. Trimming took off 7 bases at V and 0 bases at J, with 15 bases between the two ends. Germline values: CDR1 SGHRS, CDR2 YFSETQ. CDR3 nucleotide sequence: TGCGCCAGCTCAGCCAGGGGCTCTAGCACAGATACGCAGTATTTT. Translated, it gives CASSARGSSTDTQYF.

The gene calls are TRBV20-1 and TRBJ2-3; 11 bases align to TRBD2. Germline V gene lookup returns CDR1 DFQATT and CDR2 SNEGSKA (reference sequence). The CDR3 runs 16 residues. V was pared by 3 bases and J by 3 bases, with 8 bases of the junction left unmatched. CDR3 DNA sequence: TGCAGTGCTAGCCCGCACGCTAGCGGGAGGACAGATACGCAGTATTTT. It is translated as CSASPHASGRTDTQYF.

The sample holds many counts of this clonotype. The chain has TRBV20-1 and TRBJ2-5; 8 bases fit TRBD2. The CDR3 length is 17 residues. Trimming took 1 base from V and 5 from J; bases not matched to a gene: 15. CDR1 DFQATT and CDR2 SNEGSKA come from the germline V gene (reference sequence). The CDR3 loop is CSARVSGREGPSETQYF. The DNA of the CDR3 is TGCAGTGCTAGAGTCTCCGGCCGGGAGGGCCCGTCGGAGACCCAGTACTTC.

This clonotype was recorded at least ten times. The chain couples TRBV20-1 to TRBJ1-6; 9 bases are a match to TRBD1. Per germline, CDR1 DFQATT and CDR2 SNEGSKA (reference sequence). V shed 5 bases, J shed 10 bases, and the junction held 6 bases outside the gene matches. The CDR3 has 13 residues. The CDR3 DNA sequence: TGCAGTGCTTTCCGGGACAGGGACTCACCCCTCCACTTT. Translating gives CSAFRDRDSPLHF.

This clonotype was found a few times. This chain joins TRBV29-1 and TRBJ2-3; tentative D call: TRBD2 (6 bases). V was trimmed by 6 bases and J by 1 base, leaving 17 bases between them. Per germline, CDR1 SQVTM and CDR2 ANQGSEA. The CDR3 is made up of 15 amino acids. The CDR3 bases are TGCAGCGTGGGTCCGAACGGGGGAGGCACAGATACGCAGTATTTT. Its translation is CSVGPNGGGTDTQYF.

This clonotype was recorded at least ten times. This sequence joins TRBV12-3 or TRBV12-4 and TRBJ1-5; the D is unclear. V was trimmed by 6 bases and J by 5 bases, leaving 8 bases between them. CDR3 size: 12 residues. DNA of the CDR3: TGTGCCAGCAGCCTGAACGATCAGCCCCAGCATTTT. Encoded protein: CASSLNDQPQHF.

This clonotype has ten or more counts. J is TRBJ2-7 and V is TRBV12-3 or TRBV12-4, with 12 bases that match TRBD2. CDR3 length equals 18 residues. The J segment lost 4 bases and the V segment lost 6 bases, leaving 16 bases of the junction unmatched. CDR3 sequence reads: CASSDNRLAGVSRYEQYF. The CDR3 DNA sequence: TGTGCCAGCAGCGATAACCGACTAGCGGGAGTATCTCGGTACGAGCAGTACTTC.

The sample holds many counts of this clonotype. J is TRBJ1-6 and V is TRBV15; TRBD1 matches 7 bases. The V segment lost 3 bases and the J segment 4 bases; nucleotides outside the gene matches: 3. This CDR3 contains 15 residues. Germline V gene lookup returns CDR1 LNHNV and CDR2 YYDKDF (reference sequence). The CDR3 spells CATSRGTDYNSPLHF. CDR3 coding DNA: TGTGCCACCAGCAGGGGGACAGATTATAATTCACCCCTCCACTTT.

This clonotype was observed many times. This chain links TRBV6-6 with TRBJ1-2; D not certain. V was clipped by 4 bases and J by 7 bases, with 16 bases between them. This CDR3 has 14 residues. Germline V gene sequence: CDR1 MNHNY, CDR2 SVGAGI (reference sequence). The CDR3 protein is CASSSLSRDSGYTF. CDR3 DNA sequence: TGTGCCAGCAGTTCCCTTTCGAGGGATTCTGGCTACACCTTC.

This clonotype was recorded many times. The V gene is TRBV7-8, the J gene TRBJ2-2, with D maybe TRBD1 (7 bases). Trimming shortened V by 5 bases and J by 7 bases, and 20 bases separated the two germline ends. The CDR3 totals 16 residues. Germline-derived CDR1 and CDR2 are SGHVS and FQNEAQ. The CDR3 loop is CASSIGGRGDNGELFF. CDR3 DNA sequence: TGTGCCAGCAGCATAGGTGGCAGGGGGGACAACGGGGAGCTGTTTTTT.

This clonotype has only a few counts. The chain combines TRBV6-6 with TRBJ2-4, with a tentative D call TRBD1 (6 bases). Per the germline V gene, CDR1 is MNHNY and CDR2 is SVGAGI (reference sequence). This CDR3 comprises 10 residues. Trimming removed 2 bases from V and 13 bases from J, with 6 bases in between. CDR3 DNA sequence: TGTGCCAGCAGTTACAGGGGGCAGTACTTC. Protein product: CASSYRGQYF.

This clonotype came up many times. This sequence joins TRBV5-5 and TRBJ1-4; D is undetermined. CDR3 length: 15 residues. The V end lost 3 bases, the J end lost 7 bases, and 16 bases lay between the germline ends. CDR1 SGHKS and CDR2 YYEKEE come from the germline V gene (reference sequence). CDR3: CASSSPAGALEKLFF. For the CDR3, the DNA is TGTGCCAGCAGCTCCCCGGCGGGTGCACTTGAAAAACTGTTTTTT.

Ten or more counts support this clonotype. The chain is built from TRBV12-3 or TRBV12-4 and TRBJ2-2, with 11 bases matching TRBD2. V gave up 3 bases and J gave up 1 base; unmatched junction bases: 7. This CDR3 has 18 residues. This CDR3 is CASSFGTSGGRNTGELFF. CDR3 sequence (DNA): TGTGCCAGCAGTTTCGGGACTAGCGGTGGGAGGAACACCGGGGAGCTGTTTTTT.

This clonotype was detected ten times or more. The rearrangement uses TRBV5-1 and TRBJ2-4, with a tentative D call TRBD1 (5 bases). The CDR3 is made up of 14 amino acids. Germline values: CDR1 SGHRS, CDR2 YFSETQ. Trimming took 1 base from V and 5 from J, leaving 10 bases between them. In nucleotides, the CDR3 is TGCGCCAGCAGCTTGCAGGGTGTTCAAAACATTCAGTACTTC. Its protein product is CASSLQGVQNIQYF.

There are a few counts of this clonotype. The chain joins TRBV3-1 to TRBJ1-2; 8 bases line up with TRBD1. V dropped 1 base and J dropped 3; count of bases not matched to a gene: 1. The germline V gene encodes CDR1 LGHDT and CDR2 YNNKEL (reference sequence). The CDR3 contains 14 residues. The CDR3 protein is CASSQGTGYYGYTF. As DNA, the CDR3 is TGTGCCAGCAGCCAAGGGACAGGGTACTATGGCTACACCTTC.

In its sample, this clonotype was seen many times. This chain uses TRBV11-1 with TRBJ1-2, with 9 nucleotides matching TRBD1. The CDR3 consists of 18 residues. Germline CDR1 is SGHAT and CDR2 is FQDESV (reference sequence). V was clipped by 5 bases and J by 2 bases; unmatched bases: 15. The CDR3 sequence: CASSDTKQGAVGNYGYTF. In nucleotides, the CDR3 is TGTGCCAGCAGCGATACCAAACAGGGGGCGGTAGGGAACTATGGCTACACCTTC.